This T cell receptor beta chain is drawn from a study of neoadjuvant anti-PD-1 for oral cavity cancer. Background on the study: Patients mostly received three to four biweekly nivolumab doses at 3 mg/kg before surgery.

Some clones are missing from TCRdb's copy, which holds only in-frame ones; the method was immunoSEQ multiplex PCR. The sample lists more than 20,000 clones, over 20% occurring once. Time point denoted: after neoadjuvant nivolumab, at surgical resection. The patients had HPV-negative, locally advanced oral cavity squamous cell carcinoma. This sequence originates from a person aged 35-79 years with oral cavity squamous cell carcinoma. The sequencing used tumor tissue, collected after nivolumab (anti-PD-1) treatment.

The CDR3 nucleotides read TGCAGCGTTGCGGCTACCTCTCTCCAAGAGACCCAGTACTTC. Protein: CSVAATSLQETQYF. This sequence joins TRBV29-1 and TRBJ2-5; D unresolved. In germline, CDR1 is SQVTM, CDR2 ANQGSEA. This CDR3 region has 14 residues. With 4 bases removed from V and 1 base from J, the gap between germline ends came to 13 bases.